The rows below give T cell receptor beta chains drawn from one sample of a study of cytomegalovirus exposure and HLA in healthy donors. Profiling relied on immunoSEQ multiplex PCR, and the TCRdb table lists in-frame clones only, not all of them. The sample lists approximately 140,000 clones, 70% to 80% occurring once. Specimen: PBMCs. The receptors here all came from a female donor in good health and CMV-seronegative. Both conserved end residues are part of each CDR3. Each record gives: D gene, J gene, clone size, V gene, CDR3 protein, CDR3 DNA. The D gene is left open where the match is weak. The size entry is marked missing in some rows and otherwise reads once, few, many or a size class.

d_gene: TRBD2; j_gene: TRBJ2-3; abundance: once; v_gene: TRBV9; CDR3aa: CASSQVAGYTDTQYF; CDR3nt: TGTGCCAGCAGCCAGGTAGCGGGATACACAGATACGCAGTATTTT
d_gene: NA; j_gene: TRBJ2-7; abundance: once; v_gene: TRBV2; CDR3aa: CASPRAYEQYF; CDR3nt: TGTGCCAGCCCGCGCGCCTACGAGCAGTACTTC
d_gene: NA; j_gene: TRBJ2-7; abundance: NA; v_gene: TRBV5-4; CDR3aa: CASSLSVPAYEQYF; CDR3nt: TGTGCCAGCAGCTTATCGGTCCCTGCCTACGAGCAGTACTTC
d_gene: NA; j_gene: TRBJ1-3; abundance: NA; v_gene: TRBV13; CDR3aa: CASSLGDYSGNTIYF; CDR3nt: TGTGCCAGCAGCTTGGGGGACTACTCTGGAAACACCATATATTTT
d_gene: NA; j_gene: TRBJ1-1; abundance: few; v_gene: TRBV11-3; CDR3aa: CASSPGTGDTEAFF; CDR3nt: TGTGCCAGCAGCCCGGGGACTGGGGACACTGAAGCTTTCTTT
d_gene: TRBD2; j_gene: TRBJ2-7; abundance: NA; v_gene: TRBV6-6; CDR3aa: CASSYSKLAGGEQYF; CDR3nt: TGTGCCAGCAGTTACTCGAAACTAGCGGGCGGTGAGCAGTACTTC
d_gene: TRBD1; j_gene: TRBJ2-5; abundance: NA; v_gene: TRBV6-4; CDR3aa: CASSQGTGSGETQYF; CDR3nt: TGTGCCAGCAGTCAAGGGACAGGGTCGGGAGAGACCCAGTACTTC
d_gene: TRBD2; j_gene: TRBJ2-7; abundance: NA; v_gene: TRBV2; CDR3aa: CASMGLAGLYEQYF; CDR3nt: TGTGCCAGCATGGGACTAGCGGGCCTCTACGAGCAGTACTTC
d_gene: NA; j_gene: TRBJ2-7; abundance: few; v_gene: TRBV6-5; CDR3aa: CASSFLLAGQSYEQYF; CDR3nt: TGTGCCAGCAGTTTCCTCCTAGCCGGCCAGTCCTACGAGCAGTACTTC
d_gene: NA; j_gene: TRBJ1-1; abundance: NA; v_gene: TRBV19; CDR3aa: CASIRTANTEAFF; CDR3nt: TGTGCCAGTATCAGGACTGCGAACACTGAAGCTTTCTTT
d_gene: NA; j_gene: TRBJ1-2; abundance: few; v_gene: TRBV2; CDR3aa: CASHSAGRVYYGYTF; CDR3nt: TGTGCCAGCCATAGCGCGGGACGTGTATACTATGGCTACACCTTC